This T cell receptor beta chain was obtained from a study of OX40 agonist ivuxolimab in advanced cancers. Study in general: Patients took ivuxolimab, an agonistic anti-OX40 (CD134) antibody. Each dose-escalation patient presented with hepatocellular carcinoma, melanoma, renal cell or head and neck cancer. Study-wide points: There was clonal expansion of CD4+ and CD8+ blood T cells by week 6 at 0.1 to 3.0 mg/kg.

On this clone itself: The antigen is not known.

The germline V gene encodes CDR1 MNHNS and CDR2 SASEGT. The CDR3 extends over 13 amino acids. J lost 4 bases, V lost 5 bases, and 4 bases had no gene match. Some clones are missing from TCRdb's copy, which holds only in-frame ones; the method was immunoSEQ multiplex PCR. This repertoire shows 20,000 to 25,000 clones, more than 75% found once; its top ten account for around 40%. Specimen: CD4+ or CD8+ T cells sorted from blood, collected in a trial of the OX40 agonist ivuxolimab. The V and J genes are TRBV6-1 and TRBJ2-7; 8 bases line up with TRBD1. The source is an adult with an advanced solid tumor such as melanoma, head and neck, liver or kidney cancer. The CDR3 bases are TGTGCCAGCAGTTTGGGACAGGAGTACGAGCAGTACTTC. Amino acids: CASSLGQEYEQYF.